These 19 T cell receptor beta chains were all obtained from the same sample, sequenced in a study of early T cells in non-severe SARS-CoV-2 infection. A single record per CDR3 protein comes from TCRdb applying MiXCR to the 5' RACE reads. The sample comprises 48,000 or so distinct CDR3 sequences, about 6.2% of which are singletons, and roughly 6.9% rests with the top ten. This specimen was whole blood, taken at baseline. All receptors come from an adult who was a healthcare worker with PCR-confirmed SARS-CoV-2 infection or an uninfected control (not recorded which).

The V and J genes are TRBV7-9 and TRBJ2-7; the D gene is possibly TRBD1 (6 bases). V lost 1 base, J lost 2 bases, and 9 bases lay in between. The V gene's germline CDR1 is SEHNR and CDR2 FQNEAQ (reference sequence). The CDR3 sequence is 14 residues long. CDR3 in amino acids: CASSLGGRTYEQYF. The CDR3 DNA is TGTGCCAGCAGCTTAGGGGGGCGGACCTACGAGCAGTACTTC.

The chain recombines TRBV3-1 with TRBJ2-2; either TRBD1 or TRBD2 may fit D (5 bases each). The CDR3 totals 15 residues. V lost 1 base, J lost 7 bases, and 13 bases lay in between. In germline, CDR1 is LGHDT, CDR2 YNNKEL (reference sequence). DNA for the CDR3: TGTGCCAGCAGCCAAGGCAGGGAGAGGAACGGGGAGCTGTTTTTT. Amino acid sequence: CASSQGRERNGELFF.

This chain links TRBV11-2 with TRBJ2-5; D is possibly TRBD2 (6 bases). Germline lookup yields CDR1 SGHAT and CDR2 FQNNGV. The CDR3 spans 15 residues. V dropped 0 bases and J dropped 5 bases, with 13 bases sitting between them. The CDR3 sequence is CASSLDRGSLETQYF. The DNA for the CDR3 is TGTGCCAGCAGCTTAGATCGGGGGAGCTTGGAGACCCAGTACTTC.

This clonotype was recorded many times. The chain has TRBV28 and TRBJ2-5, with 8 bases matching TRBD1. The CDR3 has 14 amino acids. Germline CDR1 and CDR2: MDHEN and SYDVKM. Trimming at V came to 4 bases and at J to 7 bases, leaving 8 bases not matched to a gene. The CDR3 sequence is CASSSGQVTLTQYF. The CDR3 bases are TGTGCCAGCAGTTCGGGACAGGTCACATTGACCCAGTACTTC. The full variable domain, rest sourced from reference TRBV28 and TRBJ2-5, is DVKVTQSSRYLVKRTGEKVFLECVQDMDHENMFWYRQDPGLGLRLIYFSYDVKMKEKGDIPEGYSVSREKKERFSLILESASTNQTSMYLCASSSGQVTLTQYFGPGTRLLVL.

This clonotype was seen ten or more times. The V gene is TRBV27, the J gene TRBJ1-1; no firm D call. CDR1 is MNHEY, CDR2 SMNVEV, per germline (reference sequence). The CDR3 runs 15 residues. V dropped 2 bases and J dropped 0 bases, with 10 bases sitting between them. The CDR3 reads CASSLRGGMNTEAFF. Here the CDR3 DNA reads TGTGCCAGCAGTTTACGGGGAGGGATGAACACTGAAGCTTTCTTT.

This clonotype was seen ten or more times. The chain couples TRBV7-9 to TRBJ2-1; TRBD2 aligns across 9 bases. This CDR3 region has 14 residues. The trim removed 5 bases at V and 7 bases at J, leaving 6 bases unmatched. Germline assignment: CDR1 SEHNR and CDR2 FQNEAQ (reference sequence). The CDR3 loop is CASSAGTSRNEQFF. Written as DNA, the CDR3 is TGTGCCAGCAGCGCCGGGACTAGCCGGAATGAGCAGTTCTTC.

This clonotype was counted at least ten times. The chain employs TRBV3-1 and TRBJ2-1; tentatively, D is TRBD2 (6 bases). V lost 4 bases, J lost 9 bases, and 16 bases lay in between. Germline CDR1 LGHDT, CDR2 YNNKEL (reference sequence). CDR3 length: 14 residues. The CDR3 region is CASSPGTPRGEQFF. CDR3 in DNA: TGTGCCAGCAGCCCCGGGACTCCGAGGGGTGAGCAGTTCTTC.

This clonotype was seen ten or more times. The chain combines TRBV20-1 with TRBJ2-1; TRBD1 matches 9 bases. V dropped 6 bases and J dropped 5; count of bases not matched to a gene: 8. Germline V CDR1 and CDR2: DFQATT, SNEGSKA (reference sequence). The CDR3 spans 14 residues. The CDR3 loop reads CSARGTGRNNEQFF. The CDR3 coding sequence is TGCAGTGCCCGGGGGACAGGGAGAAACAATGAGCAGTTCTTC.

This clonotype has a count of ten or more. The chain joins TRBV29-1 to TRBJ1-5; D gene unclear. Deletions cut 4 bases from V and 7 bases from J, with 14 bases between. The CDR3 spans 13 residues. Per germline, CDR1 SQVTM and CDR2 ANQGSEA. In nucleotides, the CDR3 is TGCAGCGTTGCTATAGACGGGAACCAGCCCCAGCATTTT. Amino acids: CSVAIDGNQPQHF.

This clonotype was seen repeatedly, ten times or more. J is TRBJ2-7 and V is TRBV2; 12 positions agree with TRBD1. The CDR3 consists of 15 residues. The germline gives CDR1 SNHLY, CDR2 FYNNEI. Germline trimming cut 6 bases from V and 5 bases from J; bases unmatched to any gene: 8. In DNA, the CDR3 is TGTGCCAGCAGAACAGGGGGGACAGGGGGCCACGAGCAGTACTTC. As protein: CASRTGGTGGHEQYF.

This clonotype was detected a few times. The genes are TRBV18 and TRBJ1-1, with D unclear. Deletions cut 3 bases from V and 0 bases from J, with 11 bases between. This CDR3 has 15 amino acids. Germline assignment: CDR1 KGHSH and CDR2 LQKENI. The CDR3 is CASSPPGIMNTEAFF. The CDR3 bases are TGTGCCAGCTCACCCCCGGGGATAATGAACACTGAAGCTTTCTTT.

A few counts support this clonotype. This sequence joins TRBV6-1 and TRBJ1-1; D not resolved. The germline V and J ends were trimmed by 2 bases and 7 bases, with 14 bases remaining between them. Germline CDR1 and CDR2: MNHNS and SASEGT. CDR3 length equals 14 residues. CDR3 amino acids: CASSESWGLSEAFF. CDR3 sequence (DNA): TGTGCCAGCAGTGAATCATGGGGTTTGAGTGAAGCTTTCTTT.

This clonotype was recorded at least ten times. V usage is TRBV19 and J usage is TRBJ2-7; D unresolved. V was trimmed by 5 bases and J by 3 bases, leaving 17 bases between them. Germline CDR1 is LNHDA and CDR2 is SQIVND (reference sequence). The length of the CDR3 is 15 residues. CDR3 in amino acids: CASSATGSYIYEQYF. In nucleotides, the CDR3 is TGTGCCAGTAGTGCCACCGGGTCCTATATCTACGAGCAGTACTTC.

V and J are TRBV6-6 and TRBJ1-5; D is ambiguous. The V gene's germline CDR1 is MNHNY and CDR2 SVGAGI (reference sequence). The V end lost 0 bases, the J end lost 7 bases, and 19 bases lay between the germline ends. CDR3 size: 17 residues. For the CDR3, the DNA is TGTGCCAGCAGTTACTCCCCGAGCGGGGTAGAAACGCAGCCCCAGCATTTT. This sequence encodes CASSYSPSGVETQPQHF.

The chain has TRBV3-1 and TRBJ1-6; D unresolved. Looked up from germline, CDR1 is LGHDT and CDR2 is YNNKEL (reference sequence). CDR3 size: 14 residues. Trimming took 6 bases from V and 6 from J, leaving 12 bases between them. The CDR3 protein is CASRAAAINSPLHF. The CDR3 DNA sequence: TGTGCCAGCAGAGCGGCAGCTATTAATTCACCCCTCCACTTT.

This clonotype was picked up many times. V and J are TRBV2 and TRBJ1-1; D not certain. V lost 6 bases and J 1 base, leaving 15 bases between the germline ends. The CDR3 runs 15 residues. The germline V gene has CDR1 SNHLY and CDR2 FYNNEI. The CDR3 loop reads CASSPFKGGNTEAFF. The CDR3 coding sequence is TGTGCCAGCAGCCCTTTTAAGGGTGGGAACACTGAAGCTTTCTTT.

This clonotype was picked up a small number of times. The V call is TRBV5-6, the J call TRBJ2-2; D gene unclear. The CDR3 has 13 residues. V was trimmed by 0 bases and J by 6 bases, leaving 6 bases between them. CDR1 is SGHDT and CDR2 is YYEEEE in the germline V gene. CDR3 in amino acids: CASSLGFPGELFF. The CDR3 DNA sequence: TGTGCCAGCAGCTTGGGGTTCCCCGGGGAGCTGTTTTTT.

This clonotype was found many times. The genes are TRBV4-3 and TRBJ1-5, with 7 positions matching TRBD1. The CDR3 is 15 residues long. J was trimmed by 5 bases and V by 3 bases; bases with no gene match: 7. From germline, CDR1 is LGHNA and CDR2 YSLEER. The CDR3 DNA is TGCGCCAGCAGCCAGACGGGACAGTCGGATCAGCCCCAGCATTTT. Translation gives CASSQTGQSDQPQHF.

This clonotype was recorded at least ten times. The rearrangement uses TRBV19 and TRBJ2-7, with a possible D match to TRBD2 (6 bases). V gave up 3 bases and J gave up 3 bases, with 18 bases separating them. This CDR3 is 16 amino acids long. Looked up from germline, CDR1 is LNHDA and CDR2 is SQIVND (reference sequence). CDR3 loop: CASSIAEDSGFYEQYF. The CDR3 coding sequence is TGTGCCAGTAGTATTGCGGAGGATAGCGGATTCTACGAGCAGTACTTC.